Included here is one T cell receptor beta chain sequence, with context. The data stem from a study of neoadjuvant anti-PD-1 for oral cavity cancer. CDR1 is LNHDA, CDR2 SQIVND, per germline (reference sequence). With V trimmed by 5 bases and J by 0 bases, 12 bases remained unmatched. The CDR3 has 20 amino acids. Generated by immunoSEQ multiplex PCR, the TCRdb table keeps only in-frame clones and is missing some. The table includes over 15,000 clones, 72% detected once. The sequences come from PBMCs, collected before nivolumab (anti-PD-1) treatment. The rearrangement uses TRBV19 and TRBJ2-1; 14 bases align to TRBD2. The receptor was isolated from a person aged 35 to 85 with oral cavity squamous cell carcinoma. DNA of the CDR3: TGTGCCAGTAGTCATCGGGCCCTGGGACTAGCGGGGGTCTCCTACAATGAGCAGTTCTTC. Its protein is CASSHRALGLAGVSYNEQFF.